This T cell receptor beta chain was captured by sequencing in a study of human T cells and chemical hapten exposure. Study-level information: Patch tests applied 0.01% DPC to the upper back and were scored after 6 days. Study-level points and caveats: Donors, who had alopecia, may show an immune response that differs from healthy people's.

Described time point: patch test 1, 2 weeks after DPC sensitization. Sample treatment: therapeutic diphenylcyclopropenone sensitization with weekly scalp DPC. Each donor was an alopecia patient between 18 and 70 years of age who qualified for DPC. V trimming: 5 bases; J trimming: 8 bases; junction bases outside the gene matches: 6. Germline V CDR1 and CDR2: MNHEY, SVGAGI. This CDR3 spans 13 amino acids. The library gave individual cDNA molecules unique molecular identifiers. TCRdb processed the RACE reads anew with MiXCR; each CDR3 protein has one entry. The sample lists about 340,000 distinct CDR3 sequences, around 7% occurring once. This clonotype was picked up a small number of times. Its target is not known.

This sample comprised whole blood, obtained in connection with sensitization to the hapten diphenylcyclopropenone (DPC). This receptor was taken from a young woman with alopecia areata. Some clones in this sample may be carry-over from other donors' samples. The V gene is TRBV6-5, the J gene TRBJ1-1, with 9 nucleotides matching TRBD1. CDR3 coding DNA: TGTGCCAGCAGTCGGGGACAGGGCTCCGAAGCTTTCTTT. Residues: CASSRGQGSEAFF.